The T cell receptor beta chain under discussion was sequenced for a study of vaccination and CD4 T cells after COVID-19. Across the study: The post-vaccine samples came a median 72 days after dose two (range 14 to 241). Findings and limits, study-wide: Researchers looked at relatively few convalescent patients and had no early post-infection timepoints.

This clonotype was seen a single time. The target antigen is unknown. The assay that was used to sequence DNA from cultured CD4+ T cells was the Oncomine TCR Beta short-read assay. Scientists extracted genomic DNA from CD4+ T cells grown in culture. MiXCR, run by TCRdb on the PCR reads, gives a single entry per CDR3 protein. In the table there are 11,000 or so distinct CDR3 sequences, about 32% of which are singletons. From germline, CDR1 is SGDLS and CDR2 YYNGEE. This CDR3 is built from 18 residues. Trimming pared 0 bases from V and 0 bases from J, leaving 16 bases between. The sample's treatment: approximately 10-day PBMC culture with coronavirus spike peptide pools or control peptides (ViraFEST assay). ViraFEST expanded antigen-specific T cells with peptide pools, then sequenced TCRs.

The receptor was isolated from a human donor who received a COVID-19 vaccine. Sequencing used CD4+ T cells from blood, cultured in vitro, obtained before SARS-CoV-2 vaccination. This sequence joins TRBV9 and TRBJ2-4; tentatively, D is TRBD1 or TRBD2 (5 bases each). This chain's CDR3 is CASSVAEGTGVAKNIQYF. CDR3 DNA sequence: TGTGCCAGCAGCGTAGCCGAGGGGACCGGCGTAGCCAAAAACATTCAGTACTTC.